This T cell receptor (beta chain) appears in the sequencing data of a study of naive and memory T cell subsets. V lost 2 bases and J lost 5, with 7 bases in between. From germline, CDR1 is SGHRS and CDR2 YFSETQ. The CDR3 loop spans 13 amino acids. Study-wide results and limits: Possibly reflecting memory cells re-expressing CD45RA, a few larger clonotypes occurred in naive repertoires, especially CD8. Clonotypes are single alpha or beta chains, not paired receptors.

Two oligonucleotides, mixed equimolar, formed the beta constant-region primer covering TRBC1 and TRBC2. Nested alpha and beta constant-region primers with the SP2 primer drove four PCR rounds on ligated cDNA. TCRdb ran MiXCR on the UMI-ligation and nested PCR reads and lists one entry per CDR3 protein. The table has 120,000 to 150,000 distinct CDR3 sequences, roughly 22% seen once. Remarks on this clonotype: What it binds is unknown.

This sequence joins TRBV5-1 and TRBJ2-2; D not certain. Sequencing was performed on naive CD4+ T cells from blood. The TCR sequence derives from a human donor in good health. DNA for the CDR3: TGCGCCAGCAGCTTAACACAAACCGGGGAGCTGTTTTTT. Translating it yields CASSLTQTGELFF.